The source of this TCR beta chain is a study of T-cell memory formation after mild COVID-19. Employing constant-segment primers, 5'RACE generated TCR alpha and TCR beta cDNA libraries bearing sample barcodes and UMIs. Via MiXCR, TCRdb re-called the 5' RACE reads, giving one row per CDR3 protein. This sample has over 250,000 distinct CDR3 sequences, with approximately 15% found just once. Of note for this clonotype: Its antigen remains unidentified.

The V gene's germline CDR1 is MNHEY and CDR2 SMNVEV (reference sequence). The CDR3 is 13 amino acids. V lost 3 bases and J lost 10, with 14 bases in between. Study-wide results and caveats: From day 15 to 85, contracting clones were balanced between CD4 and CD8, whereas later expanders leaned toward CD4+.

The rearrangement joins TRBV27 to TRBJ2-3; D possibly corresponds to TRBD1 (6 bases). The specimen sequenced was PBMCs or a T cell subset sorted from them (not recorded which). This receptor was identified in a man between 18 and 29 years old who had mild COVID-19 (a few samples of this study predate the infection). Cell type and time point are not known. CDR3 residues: CASSFDRSNSQYF. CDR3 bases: TGTGCCAGCAGTTTTGACAGGTCGAACTCGCAGTATTTT.